This passage covers 22 T cell receptor beta chains from one sample sequenced in a study of siplizumab effects on memory and regulatory T cells. The protocol was immunoSEQ multiplex PCR, while the TCRdb copy is restricted to in-frame clones and leaves out a portion. The table records over 100,000 clones, just over 90% of them present only once. Sample: Tregs sorted from blood. These receptors all stem from a human donor in good health.

This clone showed up just a few times. V gene TRBV29-1 combines with J gene TRBJ1-1; D possibly corresponds to TRBD1 (5 bases). CDR1 is SQVTM, CDR2 ANQGSEA, per germline. This CDR3 contains 14 residues. Between the trimmed V and J ends, which lost 4 bases and 0 bases, there was a span of 12 bases. The CDR3 coding sequence is TGCAGCGTTGTAAGAAGGGGCTTGAACACTGAAGCTTTCTTT. Its translation is CSVVRRGLNTEAFF. Full variable domain (remainder filled in from reference TRBV29-1 and TRBJ1-1): SAVISQKPSRDICQRGTSLTIQCQVDSQVTMMFWYRQQPGQSLTLIATANQGSEATYESGFVIDKFPISRPNLTFSTLTVSNMSPEDSSIYLCSVVRRGLNTEAFFGQGTRLTVV.

DNA for the CDR3: TGTGCCAGCAGTTCGGGACAGGGAGGGGGGCTCTACAATGAGCAGTTCTTC. Protein sequence: CASSSGQGGGLYNEQFF. The chain uses TRBV27 and TRBJ2-1; 9 bases are shared with TRBD1. The CDR3 is 17 amino acids. V gave up 4 bases and J gave up 3 bases; unmatched junction bases: 10. Per the germline V gene, CDR1 is MNHEY and CDR2 is SMNVEV (reference sequence).

This clone was counted once. The rearrangement joins TRBV30 to TRBJ2-3; TRBD2 aligns across 14 bases. This CDR3 is built from 21 residues. Germline-derived CDR1 and CDR2 are GTSNPN and SVGIG (reference sequence). Trimming at V came to 2 bases and at J to 1 base, leaving 17 bases not matched to a gene. DNA of the CDR3: TGTGCCTGGAGTTCTAAGAGGGGACTAGCGGGAGCGCGGGTCGGCACAGATACGCAGTATTTT. Protein sequence: CAWSSKRGLAGARVGTDTQYF.

This chain connects TRBV19 to TRBJ2-1; the match to TRBD2 covers 8 bases. This CDR3 region has 12 residues. V was pared by 7 bases and J by 8 bases, with 4 bases of the junction left unmatched. Germline CDR1 LNHDA, CDR2 SQIVND (reference sequence). The chain's CDR3 is CASTSGSYEQFF. Here the CDR3 DNA reads TGTGCCAGTACCAGCGGGAGTTATGAGCAGTTCTTC.

The chain is built from TRBV11-2 and TRBJ2-5, with D possibly being TRBD1 (6 bases). This CDR3 spans 14 amino acids. From germline, CDR1 is SGHAT and CDR2 FQNNGV. With 5 bases removed from V and 5 bases from J, the gap between germline ends came to 15 bases. CDR3 residues: CASSPKGDGETQYF. CDR3 DNA sequence: TGTGCCAGCAGCCCCAAGGGGGACGGGGAGACCCAGTACTTC.

The rearrangement joins TRBV19 to TRBJ2-5; maybe TRBD1 (6 bases). V was shortened by 5 bases and J by 1 base, with 17 bases between the two germline ends. The V gene's germline CDR1 is LNHDA and CDR2 SQIVND (reference sequence). CDR3 size: 16 residues. The CDR3 DNA sequence: TGTGCCAGTAGTCATCGCGTGGGACACAGCCAAGAGACCCAGTACTTC. Its translation is CASSHRVGHSQETQYF.

V gene TRBV7-2 combines with J gene TRBJ1-5; weak D call: TRBD1 (6 bases). The CDR3 consists of 14 residues. The ends were cut back, 6 bases at V and 7 bases at J, with 16 bases in the middle. In germline, CDR1 is SGHTA, CDR2 FQGNSA. The CDR3: CASRRRGGGQPQHF. CDR3 in DNA: TGTGCCAGCAGAAGGAGGGGGGGCGGGCAGCCCCAGCATTTT.

The chain recombines TRBV5-4 with TRBJ1-2; possibly TRBD1 for D (5 bases). The CDR3 is 14 amino acids. Germline CDR1 reads SGHNT; CDR2 reads YYREEE (reference sequence). V lost 0 bases and J 8 bases, leaving 14 bases between the germline ends. The CDR3 region is CASSLEYGAVGYTF. CDR3 DNA sequence: TGTGCCAGCAGCTTGGAATACGGGGCGGTGGGCTACACCTTC.

The rearrangement links TRBV11-2 to TRBJ2-5, with TRBD2 identical over 8 bases. CDR1 and CDR2 from the germline V gene are SGHAT and FQNNGV. The CDR3 extends over 20 amino acids. V was clipped by 0 bases and J by 4 bases; unmatched bases: 19. CDR3 DNA: TGTGCCAGCAGCTTAGATTTCACCGGGGGGGCCTTTGGAAGTCGAGAGACCCAGTACTTC. It codes for CASSLDFTGGAFGSRETQYF.

J is TRBJ1-1 and V is TRBV13; D is possibly TRBD1 (5 bases). Trimming removed 2 bases at V and 5 bases at J, with 21 bases between. Germline CDR1 and CDR2: PRHDT and FYEKMQ (reference sequence). CDR3 length: 17 residues. CDR3 in DNA: TGTGCCAGCAGCTTACCGCTGGGCCCAGGGAGGAATACTGAAGCTTTCTTT. It is translated as CASSLPLGPGRNTEAFF.

The chain has TRBV19 and TRBJ1-1; 8 bases agree with TRBD1. V lost 3 bases to trimming and J lost 2 bases; unmatched junction nucleotides: 11. This CDR3 has 17 amino acids. Germline CDR1 reads LNHDA; CDR2 reads SQIVND (reference sequence). This CDR3 reads CASSIWTGRAQNTEAFF. The CDR3 DNA follows: TGTGCCAGTAGTATTTGGACAGGGCGAGCCCAAAACACTGAAGCTTTCTTT.

This chain links TRBV5-1 with TRBJ2-4; perhaps TRBD1 as D (5 bases). This CDR3 is 16 amino acids long. Between the trimmed V and J ends, which lost 0 bases and 0 bases, there was a span of 10 bases. Germline CDR1 is SGHRS and CDR2 is YFSETQ. The CDR3 DNA follows: TGCGCCAGCAGCTTGGCCACAGGTCTAGCCAAAAACATTCAGTACTTC. Translated, it gives CASSLATGLAKNIQYF.

The CDR3 DNA sequence: TGTGCCAGCAGCCAACGTTCTGGGACAGGGACCGGGGAGCTGTTTTTT. Translated, it gives CASSQRSGTGTGELFF. The chain joins TRBV14 to TRBJ2-2; 9 bases fit TRBD1. V was pared by 2 bases and J by 5 bases, with 6 bases of the junction left unmatched. Germline V gene sequence: CDR1 SGHDN, CDR2 FVKESK. The CDR3 is 16 amino acids.

This chain connects TRBV4-1 to TRBJ1-2, with D unclear. Germline V gene lookup returns CDR1 MGHRA and CDR2 YSYEKL. V lost 2 bases and J lost 4, with 8 bases in between. The CDR3 runs to 13 residues. This chain's CDR3 is CASSQLTTYGYTF. Here the CDR3 DNA reads TGCGCCAGCAGCCAACTCACCACCTATGGCTACACCTTC.

V gene TRBV19 combines with J gene TRBJ1-4; 10 bases line up with TRBD1. The CDR3 runs 16 residues. Germline CDR1 reads LNHDA; CDR2 reads SQIVND (reference sequence). V shed 5 bases, J shed 1 base, and the junction held 4 bases outside the gene matches. DNA for the CDR3: TGTGCCAGTAGTCCTGGACAGGGGGGAACTAATGAAAAACTGTTTTTT. This encodes CASSPGQGGTNEKLFF.

The rearrangement uses TRBV5-6 and TRBJ1-3; TRBD1 matches 8 bases. This CDR3 spans 16 amino acids. Germline V gene data show CDR1 as SGHDT and CDR2 as YYEEEE. V shed 3 bases, J shed 2 bases, and the junction held 7 bases outside the gene matches. The CDR3 DNA is TGTGCCAGCAGCTGGAGGACAGGGAGTCCTGGAAACACCATATATTTT. Translating it yields CASSWRTGSPGNTIYF. The variable domain in full, with the rest retrieved from reference TRBV5-6 and TRBJ1-3, is DAGVTQSPTHLIKTRGQQVTLRCSPKSGHDTVSWYQQALGQGPQFIFQYYEEEERQRGNFPDRFSGHQFPNYSSELNVNALLLGDSALYLCASSWRTGSPGNTIYFGEGSWLTVV.

This clone showed up just a few times. The gene calls are TRBV7-9 and TRBJ1-5; no reliable D call. Trimming stripped 5 bases from V and 9 bases from J, with 11 bases between. This CDR3 is 12 amino acids long. Per germline, CDR1 SEHNR and CDR2 FQNEAQ (reference sequence). The CDR3 reads CASSPGFSPQHF. DNA of the CDR3: TGTGCCAGCAGCCCGGGTTTCTCGCCCCAGCATTTT. The complete variable domain, with remaining parts taken from reference TRBV7-9 and TRBJ1-5, reads DTGVSQNPRHKITKRGQNVTFRCDPISEHNRLYWYRQTLGQGPEFLTYFQNEAQLEKSRLLSDRFSAERPKGSFSTLEIQRTEQGDSAMYLCASSPGFSPQHFGDGTRLSIL.

The chain combines TRBV4-1 with TRBJ2-3; possibly TRBD2 for D (6 bases). The CDR3 extends over 15 amino acids. The germline V gene has CDR1 MGHRA and CDR2 YSYEKL. The V end lost 3 bases, the J end lost 2 bases, and 12 bases lay between the germline ends. This chain's CDR3 is CASSQGLPLTDTQYF. The CDR3 coding sequence is TGCGCCAGCAGCCAGGGACTTCCCCTCACAGATACGCAGTATTTT.

V gene TRBV2 combines with J gene TRBJ1-4; 9 nucleotides align to TRBD1. CDR1 and CDR2 from the germline V gene are SNHLY and FYNNEI. The CDR3 loop spans 13 amino acids. J gave up 4 bases and V 8 bases, and 2 bases lay outside the gene matches. The CDR3 here is CASGGQGNEKLFF. The CDR3 bases are TGTGCCAGCGGGGGACAGGGTAATGAAAAACTGTTTTTT.

The genes are TRBV5-1 and TRBJ2-1, with 9 bases matching TRBD2. The CDR3 loop spans 18 amino acids. The V segment lost 0 bases and the J segment 0 bases; nucleotides outside the gene matches: 7. Germline loops: CDR1 SGHRS, CDR2 YFSETQ. CDR3 amino acids: CASSLAPSGTFSYNEQFF. The CDR3 DNA reads TGCGCCAGCAGCTTGGCGCCTAGCGGGACGTTCTCCTACAATGAGCAGTTCTTC.

This rearrangement joins TRBV10-3 to TRBJ1-5; D is perhaps TRBD1 (6 bases). V lost 2 bases to trimming and J lost 3 bases, with 14 bases between them. Germline loops: CDR1 ENHRY, CDR2 SYGVKD. This CDR3 region has 16 residues. Here the CDR3 reads CAISEPLGGINQPQHF. The CDR3, as DNA: TGTGCCATCAGTGAGCCGTTAGGGGGTATCAATCAGCCCCAGCATTTT.

The rearrangement links TRBV6-5 to TRBJ1-2; D is unresolved. The CDR3 has 15 residues. CDR1 is MNHEY, CDR2 SVGAGI, per germline. With 3 bases removed from V and 3 bases from J, the gap between germline ends came to 14 bases. The CDR3 is CASSYLGRPDYGYTF. As DNA, the CDR3 is TGTGCCAGCAGTTATTTGGGCAGGCCCGACTATGGCTACACCTTC.